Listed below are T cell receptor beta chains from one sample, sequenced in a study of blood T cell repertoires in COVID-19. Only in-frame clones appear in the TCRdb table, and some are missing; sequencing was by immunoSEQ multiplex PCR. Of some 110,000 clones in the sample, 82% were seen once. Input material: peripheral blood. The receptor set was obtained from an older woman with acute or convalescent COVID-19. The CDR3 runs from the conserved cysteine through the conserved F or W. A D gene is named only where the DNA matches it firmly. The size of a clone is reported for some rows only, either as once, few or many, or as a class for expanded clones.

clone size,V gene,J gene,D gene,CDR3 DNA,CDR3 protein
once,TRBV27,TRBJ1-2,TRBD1,TGTGCCAGCGCGGGACAGGGGGGCTATGGCTACACCTTC,CASAGQGGYGYTF
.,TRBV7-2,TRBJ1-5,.,TGTGCCAGCAGCTCGCACTTCCATCAGCCCCAGCATTTT,CASSSHFHQPQHF
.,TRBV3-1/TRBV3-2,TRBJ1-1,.,TGTGCCAGCAGCCACGGGGGGGGTATGAACACTGAAGCTTTCTTT,CASSHGGGMNTEAFF
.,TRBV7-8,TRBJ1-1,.,TGTGCCAGCAGCTTAGGAGGGCTAGGGCCAGAGCAATTCTTGAACACTGAAGCTTTCTTT,CASSLGGLGPEQFLNTEAFF
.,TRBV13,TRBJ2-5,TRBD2,TGTGCCAGCAGCTTGATAGCGGGGGAGACCCAGTACTTC,CASSLIAGETQYF
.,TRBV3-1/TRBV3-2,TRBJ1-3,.,TGTGCCAGCAGCCAAGCCGCCGGCTCTGGAAACACCATATATTTT,CASSQAAGSGNTIYF
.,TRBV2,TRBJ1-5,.,TGTGCCAGCGGATTCGGCAGGGTTCGTCAGCCCCAGCATTTT,CASGFGRVRQPQHF
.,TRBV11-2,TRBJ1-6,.,TGTGCCAGCAAGTTTGGTTGGGCCTACTATAATTCACCCCTCCACTTT,CASKFGWAYYNSPLHF
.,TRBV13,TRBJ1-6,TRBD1,TGTGCCAGCAGCCCCGGACAGGGTTCAGCACCCCTCCACTTT,CASSPGQGSAPLHF
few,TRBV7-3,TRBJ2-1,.,TGTGCCAGCAGCTTATACAGGGCCAGTGATGAGCAGTTCTTC,CASSLYRASDEQFF
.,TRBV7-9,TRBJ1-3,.,TGTGCCACCCTACCCCCTGGAAACACCATATATTTT,CATLPPGNTIYF
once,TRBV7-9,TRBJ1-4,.,TGTGCCAGCAGCTCAGAGGGAGGCGTCAATGAAAAACTGTTTTTT,CASSSEGGVNEKLFF
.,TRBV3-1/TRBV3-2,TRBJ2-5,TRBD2,TGTGCCAGCAGTTTTGGTGCGGGGGGGTTTGAAGAGACCCAGTACTTC,CASSFGAGGFEETQYF
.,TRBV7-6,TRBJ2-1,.,TGTGCCAGCAGCCAAACAGGGACCCGATACAATGAGCAGTTCTTC,CASSQTGTRYNEQFF
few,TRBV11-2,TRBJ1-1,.,TGTGCCAGCAGCTTTTCCACAGGCGACAACGGGCGAGCTTTCTTT,CASSFSTGDNGRAFF